Each of the 5 T cell receptor beta chains below was sequenced from the same sample in a study of blood T cell repertoires in COVID-19 (dated by TCRdb to the early 2020s). Preparation of the library involved the immunoSEQ multiplex PCR assay. The table comes from immuneACCESS by way of TCRdb, which keeps in-frame sequences with V and J called. Part of the clones is missing from these tables; in studies checked, under half for an unresolved V gene and the rest for unknown reasons. Present in this sample are some 400,000 clones, around 89% of which were seen just once. More than 0.95% of the sample is held by the ten biggest clonotypes. Sequenced material: PBMCs or T cells enriched from blood (not recorded which). These receptors all stem from a man aged 30 to 45 who had recovered from COVID-19.

The chain is built from TRBV19 and TRBJ1-3, with no clear D. The CDR3 contains 14 residues. Germline assignment: CDR1 LNHDA and CDR2 SQIVND (reference sequence). V lost 4 bases and J 0 bases, leaving 7 bases between the germline ends. The CDR3 coding sequence is TGTGCCAGTAGTACCACAGTCTCTGGAAACACCATATATTTT. It yields the protein CASSTTVSGNTIYF.

The chain links TRBV10-2 to TRBJ2-5; 12 nucleotides match TRBD2. Germline CDR1 and CDR2: WSHSY and SAAADI. This CDR3 comprises 15 residues. After removal of 3 bases from V and 5 bases from J, the junction contained 4 bases not matched to a gene. The CDR3 bases are TGCGCCAGCAGTGACCCCACTAGCGGGAGGGAGACCCAGTACTTC. Translating it yields CASSDPTSGRETQYF.

This chain joins TRBV27 and TRBJ2-1, with TRBD2 matching 8 bases. Germline V CDR1 and CDR2: MNHEY, SMNVEV (reference sequence). V shed 3 bases and J 5 bases; nucleotides not matched to a gene: 12. This CDR3 is 17 amino acids long. The CDR3 DNA reads as TGTGCCAGCAGTTTTTCTCTACTTAGCGGGATTAACAATGAGCAGTTCTTC. Encoded protein: CASSFSLLSGINNEQFF.

The V call is TRBV11-2, the J call TRBJ1-2; TRBD1 might be the D (6 bases). This CDR3 is built from 14 residues. Germline lookup yields CDR1 SGHAT and CDR2 FQNNGV. The ends were cut back, 5 bases at V and 2 bases at J, with 12 bases in the middle. Here the CDR3 DNA reads TGTGCCAGCAGCACAGGGCGGACCAACTATGGCTACACCTTC. Residues: CASSTGRTNYGYTF.

The chain is built from TRBV2 and TRBJ2-7; 7 bases align to TRBD1. CDR3 length equals 13 residues. In germline, CDR1 is SNHLY, CDR2 FYNNEI. V gave up 7 bases and J gave up 0 bases; unmatched junction bases: 3. The CDR3 sequence: CASTGTDSYEQYF. The CDR3 bases are TGTGCCAGCACCGGGACAGACTCCTACGAGCAGTACTTC.